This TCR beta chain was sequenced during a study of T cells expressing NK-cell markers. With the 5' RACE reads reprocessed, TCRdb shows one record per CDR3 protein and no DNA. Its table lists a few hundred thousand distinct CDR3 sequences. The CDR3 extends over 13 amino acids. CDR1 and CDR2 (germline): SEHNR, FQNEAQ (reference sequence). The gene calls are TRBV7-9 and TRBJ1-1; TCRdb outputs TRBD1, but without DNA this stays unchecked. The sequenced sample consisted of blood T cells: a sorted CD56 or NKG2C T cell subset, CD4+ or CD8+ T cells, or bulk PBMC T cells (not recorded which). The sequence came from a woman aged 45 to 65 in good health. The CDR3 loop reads CASSPRAGTEAFF.